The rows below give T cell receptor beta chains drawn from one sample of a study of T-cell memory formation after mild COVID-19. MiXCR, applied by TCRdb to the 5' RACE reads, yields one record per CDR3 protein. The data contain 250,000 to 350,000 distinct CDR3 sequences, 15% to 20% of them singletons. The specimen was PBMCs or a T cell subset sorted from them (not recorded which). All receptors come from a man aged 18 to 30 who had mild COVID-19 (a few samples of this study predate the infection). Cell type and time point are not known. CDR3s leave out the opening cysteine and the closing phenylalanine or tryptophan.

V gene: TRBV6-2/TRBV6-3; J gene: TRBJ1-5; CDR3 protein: ASSETTYQPQH
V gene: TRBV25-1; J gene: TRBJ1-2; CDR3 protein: ASSEFPYGYT
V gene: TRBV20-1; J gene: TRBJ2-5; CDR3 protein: SARGDLEA
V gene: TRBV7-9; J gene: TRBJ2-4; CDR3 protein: ASSSGLAGTQY
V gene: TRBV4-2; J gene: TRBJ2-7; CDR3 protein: ASSKGTGVSYEQY
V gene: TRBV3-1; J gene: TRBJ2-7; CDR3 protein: ASSQGYQQY
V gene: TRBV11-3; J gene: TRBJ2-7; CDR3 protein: ASSPRGLLSEQY
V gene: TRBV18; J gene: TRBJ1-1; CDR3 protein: ASSPRGTGDTEAF
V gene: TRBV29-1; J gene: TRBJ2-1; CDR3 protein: SGTSSHEQF
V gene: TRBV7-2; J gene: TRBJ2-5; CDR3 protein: ASSLPPIRQGQETQY
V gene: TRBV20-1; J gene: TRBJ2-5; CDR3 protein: SARDPIVRARETQY
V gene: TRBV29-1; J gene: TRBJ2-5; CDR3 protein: SARDNYLGETQY
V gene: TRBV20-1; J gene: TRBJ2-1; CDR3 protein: SASGPPYNEQF
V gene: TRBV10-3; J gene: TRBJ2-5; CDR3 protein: AISSQLGLAEETQY
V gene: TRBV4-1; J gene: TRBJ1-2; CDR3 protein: ASSYRDREYGYT
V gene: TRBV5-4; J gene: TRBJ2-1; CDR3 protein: ASSLQHNEQF
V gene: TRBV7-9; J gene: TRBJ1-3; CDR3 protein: ASSNTGNTIY
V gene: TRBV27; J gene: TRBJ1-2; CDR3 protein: ASSLLRQGSNYGYT
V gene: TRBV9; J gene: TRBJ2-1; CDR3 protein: ASSVGIVEPNEQF
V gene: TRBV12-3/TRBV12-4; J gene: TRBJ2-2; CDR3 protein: ASSTRQGTTGELF
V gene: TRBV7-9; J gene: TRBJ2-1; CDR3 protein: ASRSGDEQF
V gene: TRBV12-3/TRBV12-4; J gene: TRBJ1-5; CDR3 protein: ASSPSGGDQPQH
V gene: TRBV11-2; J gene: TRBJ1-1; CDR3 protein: ASSPALGTEAF
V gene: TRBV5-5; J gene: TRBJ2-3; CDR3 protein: ASSLDHTDTQY
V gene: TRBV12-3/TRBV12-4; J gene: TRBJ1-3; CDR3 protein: ASSAGTTGNTIY
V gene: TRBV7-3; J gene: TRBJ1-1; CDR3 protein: ASSYAVNTEAF
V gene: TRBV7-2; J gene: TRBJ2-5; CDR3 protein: ASSPDIQETQY
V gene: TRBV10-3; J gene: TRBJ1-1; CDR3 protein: AIRPSGVLNTEAF
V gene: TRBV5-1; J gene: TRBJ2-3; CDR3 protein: ASSLEISLVTDTQY
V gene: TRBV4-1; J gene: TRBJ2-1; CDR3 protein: ASSQGAPQSSYNEQF
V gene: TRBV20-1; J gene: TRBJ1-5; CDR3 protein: SASSRGLGNQPQH
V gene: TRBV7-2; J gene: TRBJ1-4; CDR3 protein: ASSIQGALNEKLF
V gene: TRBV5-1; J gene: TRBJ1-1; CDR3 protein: ASSLVRGGRGDTEAF
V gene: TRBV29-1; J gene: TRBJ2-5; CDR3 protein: SVVDRGWETQY
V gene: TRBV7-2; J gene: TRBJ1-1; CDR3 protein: ASSLPGTVVGAF
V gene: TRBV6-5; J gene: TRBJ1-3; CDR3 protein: ASSPPGTGSSGNTIY
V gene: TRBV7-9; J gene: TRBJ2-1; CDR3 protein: ASSPTGQGLSEQF
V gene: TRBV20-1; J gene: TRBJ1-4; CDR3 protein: SASPRDRDEKLF
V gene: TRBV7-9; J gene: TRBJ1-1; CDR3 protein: ASSFTGVNTEAF
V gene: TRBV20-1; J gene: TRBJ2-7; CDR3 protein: SASPVSGLREQY
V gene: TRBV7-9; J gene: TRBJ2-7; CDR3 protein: ASSFRWVEQY
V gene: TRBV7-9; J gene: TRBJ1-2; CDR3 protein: ASSLAGQQGYT
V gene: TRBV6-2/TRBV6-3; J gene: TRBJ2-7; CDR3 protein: ASSPASYEQY
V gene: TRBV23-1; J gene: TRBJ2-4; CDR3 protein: ASSHATGRDIQY
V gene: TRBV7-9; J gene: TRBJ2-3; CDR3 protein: ASSLRASGRQTDTQY
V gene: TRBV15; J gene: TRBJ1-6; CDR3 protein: ATSRVRGMGSPLH
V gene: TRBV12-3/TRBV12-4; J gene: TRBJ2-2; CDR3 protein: ASSPAVGELF
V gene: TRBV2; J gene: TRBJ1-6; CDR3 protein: ASSSQGAHNSPLH
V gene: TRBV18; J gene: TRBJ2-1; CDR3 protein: ASSLRQVGYNEQF
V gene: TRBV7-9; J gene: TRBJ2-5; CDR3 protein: ASSLRAGQETQY
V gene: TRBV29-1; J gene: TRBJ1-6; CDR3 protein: SVGLRLNSPLH